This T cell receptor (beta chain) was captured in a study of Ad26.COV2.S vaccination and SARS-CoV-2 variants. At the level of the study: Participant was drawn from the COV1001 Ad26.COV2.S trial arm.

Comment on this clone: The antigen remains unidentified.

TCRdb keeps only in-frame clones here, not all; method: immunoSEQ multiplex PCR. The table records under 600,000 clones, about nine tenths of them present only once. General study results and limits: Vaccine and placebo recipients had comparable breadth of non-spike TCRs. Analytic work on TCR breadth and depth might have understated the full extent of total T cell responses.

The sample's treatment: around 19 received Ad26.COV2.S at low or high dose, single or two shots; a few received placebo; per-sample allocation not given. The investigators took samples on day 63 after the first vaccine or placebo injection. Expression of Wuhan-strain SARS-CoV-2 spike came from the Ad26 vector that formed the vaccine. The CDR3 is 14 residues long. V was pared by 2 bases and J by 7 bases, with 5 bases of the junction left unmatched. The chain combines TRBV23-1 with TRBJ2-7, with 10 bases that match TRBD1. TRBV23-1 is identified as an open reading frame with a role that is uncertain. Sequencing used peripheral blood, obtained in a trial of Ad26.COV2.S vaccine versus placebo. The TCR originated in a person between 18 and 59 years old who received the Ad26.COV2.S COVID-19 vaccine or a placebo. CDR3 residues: CASSQGTGAGEQYF. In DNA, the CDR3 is TGCGCCAGCAGTCAAGGGACAGGGGCAGGGGAGCAGTACTTC.